What follows describes a single TCR beta chain. The PCR used 60 Vbeta and 13 Jbeta primers. Clones were sequenced by immunoSEQ multiplex PCR, and TCRdb holds only the in-frame ones, with some missing. The sample gives under 200,000 clones, roughly 80% of which show up once; under 1.5% is in the top ten. This specimen belongs to a study of cytomegalovirus exposure and HLA in healthy donors. Unmatched junction bases numbered 4, after V lost 4 bases and J lost 5 bases. The CDR3 sequence is 13 residues long. The germline V gene encodes CDR1 MNHNS and CDR2 SASEGT. The chain recombines TRBV6-1 with TRBJ2-5; 7 positions agree with TRBD1. The sequencing input was PBMCs. The TCR sequence derives from a man aged 25-40 years in good health and CMV-seronegative. The CDR3, as DNA: TGTGCCAGCAGTGCGACAGGGACGGAGACCCAGTACTTC. Its protein product is CASSATGTETQYF.